This record covers a single TCR beta chain. The sample originates from a study of Ad26.COV2.S vaccination and SARS-CoV-2 variants. Germline loops: CDR1 SGHRS, CDR2 YFSETQ. The CDR3 is made up of 14 amino acids. The trim removed 4 bases at V and 8 bases at J, leaving 9 bases unmatched. Some clones are missing from TCRdb's copy, which holds only in-frame ones; the method was immunoSEQ multiplex PCR. The table shows 300,000 to 400,000 clones, with about nine tenths occurring only once. Treatment noted: some 20 received Ad26.COV2.S at low or high dose, single or two shots; a few received placebo; per-sample allocation not given. Day 63 following the first vaccine or placebo injection was when the samples were taken.

The input for sequencing was peripheral blood, taken in a trial of Ad26.COV2.S vaccine versus placebo. This chain joins TRBV5-1 and TRBJ2-1, with 7 bases that match TRBD1. The TCR comes from a person aged 18 to 59 who received the Ad26.COV2.S COVID-19 vaccine or a placebo. In DNA, the CDR3 is TGCGCCAGCAGCATGGGACAGAAAATCGATGAGCAGTTCTTC. This encodes CASSMGQKIDEQFF.